These 21 T cell receptor beta chains were all obtained from the same sample, sequenced in a study of T-cell reconstitution after alpha-beta-depleted transplantation in children. Unique molecular identifiers were incorporated during preparation of the TCRbeta library. MiXCR, applied by TCRdb to the PCR reads, yields one record per CDR3 protein. This sample has more than 400,000 distinct CDR3 sequences; roughly 10% occur once, and the top ten carry 14%. This sample comprised PBMCs, mostly from graft donor cells, obtained 180 days after TCRalphabeta/CD19-depleted stem cell transplant. The origin of the receptors is a female patient aged 2-15 years who had a stem cell transplant for aplastic anemia, so the T cells may come from the graft donor.

This clonotype was observed a few times. The gene calls are TRBV20-1 and TRBJ2-2; 7 bases align to TRBD2. CDR1 and CDR2 (germline): DFQATT, SNEGSKA (reference sequence). The V gene end was trimmed by 3 bases and the J gene end by 1 base; junction bases not matched to a gene: 8. The CDR3 runs to 16 residues. The CDR3 sequence: CSASPRSGMNTGELFF. DNA for the CDR3: TGCAGTGCTAGCCCCAGGAGCGGGATGAACACCGGGGAGCTGTTTTTT.

This clonotype was observed a few times. This rearrangement joins TRBV28 to TRBJ2-7, with D possibly matching TRBD2 (5 bases). Trimming stripped 1 base from V and 1 base from J, with 17 bases between. CDR3 length: 17 residues. Germline V gives CDR1 MDHEN, CDR2 SYDVKM. This chain's CDR3 is CASSLYRRVSFSYEQYF. In DNA, the CDR3 is TGTGCCAGCAGTTTATATCGGCGGGTTTCTTTTTCCTACGAGCAGTACTTC.

This chain joins TRBV7-3 and TRBJ2-3, with D unclear. Germline assignment: CDR1 SGHTA and CDR2 FQGTGA. CDR3 length: 13 amino acids. Trimming left V 3 bases short and J 4 bases short, with 8 bases between. For the CDR3, the DNA is TGTGCCAGCAGCTTCGAGCGTTCAGATACGCAGTATTTT. Its protein is CASSFERSDTQYF.

This chain joins TRBV4-3 and TRBJ1-1, with a possible D match to TRBD1 (5 bases). Trimming stripped 0 bases from V and 8 bases from J, with 10 bases between. Per the germline V gene, CDR1 is LGHNA and CDR2 is YSLEER. The CDR3 contains 13 residues. This CDR3 is CASSQEGGWEAFF. DNA for the CDR3: TGCGCCAGCAGCCAAGAGGGGGGGTGGGAAGCTTTCTTT.

In its sample, this clonotype was seen a few times. This chain uses TRBV12-3 or TRBV12-4 with TRBJ2-2, with 11 positions matching TRBD2. V shed 8 bases, J shed 6 bases, and the junction held 2 bases outside the gene matches. The CDR3 spans 13 residues. CDR3 region: CASETSGAGELFF. CDR3 in DNA: TGTGCCAGCGAGACTAGCGGGGCCGGGGAGCTGTTTTTT.

On this clonotype itself: A read error may be the cause here, since a much bigger clone is one base away. The V and J genes are TRBV7-6 and TRBJ2-1; 9 bases match TRBD2. Per germline, CDR1 SGHVS and CDR2 FNYEAQ. V lost 1 base and J lost 8; bases outside the gene matches: 12. The CDR3 runs 17 residues. In DNA, the CDR3 is TGTGCCAGCAGCTTAGGAGGGCTAGCGGGACTGTACCATGAGCAGTTCTTC. As protein: CASSLGGLAGLYHEQFF.

There are a few counts of this clonotype. The chain links TRBV12-3 or TRBV12-4 to TRBJ2-1; 8 bases fit TRBD2. This CDR3 contains 16 residues. Germline trimming cut 7 bases from V and 1 base from J; bases unmatched to any gene: 9. CDR3 nucleotide sequence: TGTGCCAGCATGCTAGCGGGTCCCCTATCCTACAATGAGCAGTTCTTC. This translates into CASMLAGPLSYNEQFF.

V is TRBV7-9 and J is TRBJ2-1; the D gene is possibly TRBD2 (6 bases). The CDR3 has 15 amino acids. With 5 bases removed from V and 5 bases from J, the gap between germline ends came to 16 bases. Germline CDR1 SEHNR, CDR2 FQNEAQ (reference sequence). CDR3 nucleotide sequence: TGTGCCAGCAGCCAGACGTCCGGGGGTAACAATGAGCAGTTCTTC. Translation: CASSQTSGGNNEQFF.

At least ten counts were recorded for this clonotype. This rearrangement joins TRBV28 to TRBJ2-4, with 12 bases that match TRBD2. The CDR3 has 17 residues. V was pared by 3 bases and J by 0 bases, with 3 bases of the junction left unmatched. In germline, CDR1 is MDHEN, CDR2 SYDVKM. CDR3 DNA sequence: TGTGCCAGCAGTTTGTCGACTAGCGGGAGAGCCAAAAACATTCAGTACTTC. Amino acids: CASSLSTSGRAKNIQYF.

There are a few counts of this clonotype. The chain links TRBV29-1 to TRBJ2-7; 10 nucleotides match TRBD1. The length of the CDR3 is 15 residues. The germline gives CDR1 SQVTM, CDR2 ANQGSEA. The V and J ends lost 6 bases and 2 bases, in that order; junction bases with no gene match: 10. The CDR3 reads CSVIRDRGPTYEQYF. The CDR3 DNA is TGCAGCGTAATAAGGGACAGGGGTCCCACCTACGAGCAGTACTTC.

This clonotype showed up just a few times. The chain is built from TRBV7-9 and TRBJ2-7, with TRBD2 matching 8 bases. V was clipped by 5 bases and J by 5 bases; unmatched bases: 5. The CDR3 is made up of 13 amino acids. Germline V gives CDR1 SEHNR, CDR2 FQNEAQ (reference sequence). CDR3 residues: CASSPPGGHEQYF. The CDR3 region has the DNA TGTGCCAGCAGCCCCCCGGGGGGGCACGAGCAGTACTTC.

J is TRBJ2-2 and V is TRBV5-3; D is perhaps TRBD2 (5 bases). TRBV5-3 carries the ORF label, with uncertain function. V was trimmed by 7 bases and J by 0 bases, leaving 13 bases between them. The CDR3 has 15 residues. The CDR3 DNA sequence: TGTGCCAGATCATCCCTAGCTTCGAACACCGGGGAGCTGTTTTTT. Translated, it gives CARSSLASNTGELFF.

This clonotype turned up a few times. V is TRBV6-2 or TRBV6-3 and J is TRBJ2-5; D is undetermined. V dropped 6 bases and J dropped 5 bases, with 10 bases sitting between them. Germline values: CDR1 MNHEY, CDR2 SVGEGT. The CDR3 contains 12 residues. As DNA, the CDR3 is TGTGCCAGCAGCCCTCCGATCGAGACCCAGTACTTC. This gives the protein CASSPPIETQYF.

This clonotype was detected a few times. The chain has TRBV29-1 and TRBJ1-1; D gene ambiguous. The CDR3 is 13 residues long. CDR1 is SQVTM and CDR2 is ANQGSEA in the germline V gene. V lost 5 bases, J lost 3 bases, and 13 bases lay in between. CDR3 nucleotides: TGCAGCGTTTGGTTCGGCTTATACACTGAAGCTTTCTTT. Amino acids: CSVWFGLYTEAFF.

The table lists this clonotype with many counts. This chain uses TRBV6-5 with TRBJ1-2, with D unclear. The V gene lost 2 bases and the J gene lost 4 bases, with 14 bases spanning the gap. The CDR3 is 15 amino acids. Germline values: CDR1 MNHEY, CDR2 SVGAGI. The CDR3 DNA reads as TGTGCCAGCAGTTACCCGGAGGGCTATGGCTATGGCTACACCTTC. Protein product: CASSYPEGYGYGYTF.

In this sample, this clonotype turned up a few times. This chain joins TRBV4-3 and TRBJ2-7, with TRBD2 identical over 8 bases. CDR1 and CDR2 (germline): LGHNA, YSLEER. The V segment lost 0 bases and the J segment 5 bases; nucleotides outside the gene matches: 9. CDR3 size: 16 residues. CDR3 nucleotides: TGCGCCAGCAGCCAAGATCCAAGCGGGAGAGGCGACGAGCAGTACTTC. This gives the protein CASSQDPSGRGDEQYF.

This clonotype turned up a few times. This sequence joins TRBV12-3 or TRBV12-4 and TRBJ2-3, with unresolved D. The CDR3 length is 16 residues. The V gene lost 6 bases and the J gene lost 0 bases, with 16 bases spanning the gap. The DNA of the CDR3 is TGTGCCAGCAGGAAACAAGGACGGCAAAGCACAGATACGCAGTATTTT. Its translation is CASRKQGRQSTDTQYF.

This clonotype was recorded a few times. V and J are TRBV29-1 and TRBJ2-7, with D tentatively TRBD1 (6 bases). Germline V gives CDR1 SQVTM, CDR2 ANQGSEA. Trimming removed 5 bases at V and 5 bases at J, with 16 bases between. The CDR3 runs to 13 residues. CDR3 protein: CSVTGYLSHEQYF. CDR3 coding DNA: TGCAGCGTTACAGGGTATTTATCCCACGAGCAGTACTTC.

The V call is TRBV9, the J call TRBJ2-4; 7 bases align to TRBD1. Germline V gene sequence: CDR1 SGDLS, CDR2 YYNGEE. The V gene end was trimmed by 3 bases and the J gene end by 3 bases; junction bases not matched to a gene: 3. CDR3 length: 14 residues. CDR3 nucleotides: TGTGCCAGCAGCGCCGGGACAGTCAAAAACATTCAGTACTTC. Translating it yields CASSAGTVKNIQYF.

This clonotype was counted a few times. This rearrangement joins TRBV11-2 to TRBJ2-7; TRBD1 aligns across 9 bases. Germline CDR1 is SGHAT and CDR2 is FQNNGV. The CDR3 has 16 residues. With 4 bases clipped from V and 3 bases from J, the junction kept 10 bases outside the gene matches. The CDR3 bases are TGTGCCAGCAGCTCCATCCGGGACAGGGACTACTACGAGCAGTACGTC. Encoded protein: CASSSIRDRDYYEQYV.

This clonotype was seen once. This chain joins TRBV18 and TRBJ2-3; D gene unclear. Looked up from germline, CDR1 is KGHSH and CDR2 is LQKENI. The CDR3 covers 15 residues. The V end lost 1 base, the J end lost 0 bases, and 8 bases lay between the germline ends. The CDR3 loop reads CASSPRSYSTDTQYF. CDR3 nucleotides: TGTGCCAGCTCACCACGGTCTTACAGCACAGATACGCAGTATTTT.